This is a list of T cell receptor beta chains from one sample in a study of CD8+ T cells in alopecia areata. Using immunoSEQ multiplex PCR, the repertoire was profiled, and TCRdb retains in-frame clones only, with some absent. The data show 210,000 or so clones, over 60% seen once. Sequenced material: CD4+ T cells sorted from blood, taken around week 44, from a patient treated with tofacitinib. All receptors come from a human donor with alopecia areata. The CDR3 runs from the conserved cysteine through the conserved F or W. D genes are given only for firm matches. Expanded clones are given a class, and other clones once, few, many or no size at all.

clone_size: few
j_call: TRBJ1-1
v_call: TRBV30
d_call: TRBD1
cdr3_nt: TGTGCCTGGACCCCGACAGGGCCGAACACTGAAGCTTTCTTT
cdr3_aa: CAWTPTGPNTEAFF

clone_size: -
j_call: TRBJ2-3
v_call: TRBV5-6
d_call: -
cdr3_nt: TGTGCCAGCAGCTTGACTGAGGGGACAGATACGCAGTATTTT
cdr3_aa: CASSLTEGTDTQYF

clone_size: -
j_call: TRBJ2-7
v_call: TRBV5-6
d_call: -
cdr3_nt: TGTGCCAGCAGCTTGGCGACACTCTCCTACGAGCAGTACTTC
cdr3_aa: CASSLATLSYEQYF

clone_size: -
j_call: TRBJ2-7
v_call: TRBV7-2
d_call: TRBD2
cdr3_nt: TGTGCCAGCAGCTTCCAAGGCGGGGGTCCTCTTAGGGAGCAGTACTTC
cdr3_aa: CASSFQGGGPLREQYF

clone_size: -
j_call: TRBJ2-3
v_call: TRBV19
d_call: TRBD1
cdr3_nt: TGTGCCAGTAGACGTAGCACCGGGACAGGGGGCTTAGATACGCAGTATTTT
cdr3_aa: CASRRSTGTGGLDTQYF

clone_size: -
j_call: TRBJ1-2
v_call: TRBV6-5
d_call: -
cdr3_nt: TGTGCCAGCAGTTCCGACACCGCTATTGGAGGCTACACCTTC
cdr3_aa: CASSSDTAIGGYTF

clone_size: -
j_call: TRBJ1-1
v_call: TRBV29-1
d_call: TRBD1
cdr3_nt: TGCAGCGTCAATTATCGGACAGCAGGGGGGTACACTGAAGCTTTCTTT
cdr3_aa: CSVNYRTAGGYTEAFF

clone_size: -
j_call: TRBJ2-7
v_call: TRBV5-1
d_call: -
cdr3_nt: TGCGCCAGCAGCCGAGGACGGGGCCCCTACGAGCAGTACTTC
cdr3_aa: CASSRGRGPYEQYF

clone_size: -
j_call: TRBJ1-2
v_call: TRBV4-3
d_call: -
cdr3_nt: TGCGCCAGCAGCCAAGAGCTAGGGAGTAAATCGGCTAACTATGGCTACACCTTC
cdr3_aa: CASSQELGSKSANYGYTF

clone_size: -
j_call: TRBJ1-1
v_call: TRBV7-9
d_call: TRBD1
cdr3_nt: TGTGCCAGCAGCGAAAATGCAGGGGGTGTTGAAGCTTTCTTT
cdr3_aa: CASSENAGGVEAFF

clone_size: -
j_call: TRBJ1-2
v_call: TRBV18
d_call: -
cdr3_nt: TGTGCCAGCTCACCGCGGCATCAAGGGGAATCCACCTTC
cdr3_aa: CASSPRHQGESTF

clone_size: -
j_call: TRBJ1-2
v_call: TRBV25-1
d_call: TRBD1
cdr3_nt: TGTGCCAGCAGGGATGACAGGGCTGGCTACACCTTC
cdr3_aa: CASRDDRAGYTF

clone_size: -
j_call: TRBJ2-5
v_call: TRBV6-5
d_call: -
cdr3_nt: TGTGCCAGCAGACGGGGAGAGACCCAGTACTTC
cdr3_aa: CASRRGETQYF

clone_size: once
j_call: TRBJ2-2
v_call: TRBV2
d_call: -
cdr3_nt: TGTGCCAGCAGAACAGAGAACACCGGGGAGCTGTTTTTT
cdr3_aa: CASRTENTGELFF

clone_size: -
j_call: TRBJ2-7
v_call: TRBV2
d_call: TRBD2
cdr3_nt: TGTGCCACGTCCGGGACTAGCTCCTACGAGCAGTACTTC
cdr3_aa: CATSGTSSYEQYF

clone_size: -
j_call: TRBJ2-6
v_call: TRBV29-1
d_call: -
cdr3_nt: TGCAGCGCCGGGGCCTCTGGGGCCAACGTCCTGACTTTC
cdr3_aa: CSAGASGANVLTF

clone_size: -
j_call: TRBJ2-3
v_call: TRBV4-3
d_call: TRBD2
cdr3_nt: TGCGCCAGCAGCGCACGGGGGGGCGGAGATACGCAGTATTTT
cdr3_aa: CASSARGGGDTQYF

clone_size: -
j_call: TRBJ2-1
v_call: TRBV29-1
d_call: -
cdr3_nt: TGCAGCGTTGGCCGGGTTATCTACAATGAGCAGTTCTTC
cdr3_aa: CSVGRVIYNEQFF

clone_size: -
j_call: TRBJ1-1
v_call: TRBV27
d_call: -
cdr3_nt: TGTGCCAGCAGGTGGAACACTGAAGCTTTCTTT
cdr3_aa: CASRWNTEAFF

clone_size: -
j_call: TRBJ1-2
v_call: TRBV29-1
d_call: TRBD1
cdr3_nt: TGCAGCGGGCTCGGGACAGGCTCCAACTATGGCTACACCTTC
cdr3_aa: CSGLGTGSNYGYTF

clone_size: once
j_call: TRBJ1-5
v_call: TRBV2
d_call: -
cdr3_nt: TGTGCCAGCAAAACACAGGGTGGACAGCCCCAGCATTTT
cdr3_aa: CASKTQGGQPQHF

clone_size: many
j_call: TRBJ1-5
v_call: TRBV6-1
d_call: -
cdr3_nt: TGTGCCAGCGGCGGAAATCAGCCCCAGCATTTT
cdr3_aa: CASGGNQPQHF

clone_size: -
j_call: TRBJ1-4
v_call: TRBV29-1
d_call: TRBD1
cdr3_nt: TGCAGCGGCCAGGGGGCTAATGAAAAACTGTTTTTT
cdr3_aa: CSGQGANEKLFF